The 19 T cell receptor beta chains below come from one sample, sequenced in a study of blood T cells in healthy people across ages. Then a second PCR, running about 6 to 12 cycles, was carried out with a sample-barcoded 5' primer and a J-beta primer mix. TCRdb fed the 5' RACE reads into MiXCR, producing one record per CDR3 protein. The data show about 1.5 million distinct CDR3 sequences, approximately 38% seen once. Sequenced: blood. These TCRs come from a young woman in good health.

This clonotype was recorded a few times. This chain connects TRBV12-3 or TRBV12-4 to TRBJ2-7, with TRBD2 matching 11 bases. This CDR3 has 16 amino acids. V gave up 5 bases and J gave up 4 bases; unmatched junction bases: 10. The CDR3 DNA reads TGTGCCAGCAGTCCGGAGGGACTAGCGGATCCTTACGAGCAGTACTTC. Its translation is CASSPEGLADPYEQYF.

The rearrangement uses TRBV2 and TRBJ2-3; D may match TRBD1 or TRBD2 (5 bases each). The CDR3 has 17 amino acids. V lost 3 bases to trimming and J lost 1 base, with 17 bases between them. Germline CDR1 is SNHLY and CDR2 is FYNNEI. CDR3 in amino acids: CASSDEQPGAGTDTQYF. CDR3 DNA: TGTGCCAGCAGTGATGAGCAGCCCGGGGCAGGCACAGATACGCAGTATTTT.

This chain links TRBV4-1 with TRBJ2-1, with D possibly TRBD1 on 5 matching bases. There are 16 residues in the CDR3. CDR1 and CDR2 (germline): MGHRA, YSYEKL. V was shortened by 2 bases and J by 10 bases, with 21 bases between the two germline ends. The CDR3: CASSQKGISVEREQFF. The CDR3 region has the DNA TGCGCCAGCAGCCAAAAGGGGATAAGCGTCGAGAGAGAGCAGTTCTTC.

The rearrangement uses TRBV7-9 and TRBJ2-7; 13 positions match TRBD2. The germline V gene encodes CDR1 SEHNR and CDR2 FQNEAQ (reference sequence). V lost 5 bases, J lost 6 bases, and 7 bases stayed unmatched. The length of the CDR3 is 15 residues. The CDR3 nucleotides read TGTGCCAGCAGCCCAGGGACTAGCGGGGCTCGCGAGCAGTACTTC. Protein product: CASSPGTSGAREQYF.

This clonotype has a single count. The chain carries TRBV12-3 or TRBV12-4 and TRBJ2-4; D ambiguous. The DNA end is more similar to TRBJ2-7, so the J call may be wrong. The CDR3 consists of 14 residues. CDR3 loop: CASSDLVPPNEQYF. In DNA form, the CDR3 reads TGTGCCAGCAGTGACCTAGTCCCGCCGAACGAGCAGTACTTC.

The rearrangement joins TRBV6-5 to TRBJ1-4, with 7 bases fitting TRBD1. The trim removed 0 bases at V and 6 bases at J, leaving 7 bases unmatched. CDR1 MNHEY and CDR2 SVGAGI come from the germline V gene. The CDR3 is 16 residues long. The CDR3 sequence is CASSYSRGTDYEKLFF. CDR3 bases: TGTGCCAGCAGTTACTCCAGGGGGACAGATTATGAAAAACTGTTTTTT.

The rearrangement links TRBV20-1 to TRBJ2-3, with 10 bases identical to TRBD2. J gave up 6 bases and V 3 bases, and 9 bases lay outside the gene matches. CDR3 length: 15 residues. The germline V gene has CDR1 DFQATT and CDR2 SNEGSKA (reference sequence). The CDR3 DNA reads TGCAGTGCTAGGGGAGGGACTAGCGCTCGGGATACGCAGTATTTT. This translates into CSARGGTSARDTQYF.

This clonotype appeared a few times. The rearrangement joins TRBV5-1 to TRBJ1-5; D perhaps matches TRBD1 (5 bases). V shed 3 bases and J shed 4 bases, with 14 bases lying between them. This CDR3 comprises 15 residues. Germline CDR1 reads SGHRS; CDR2 reads YFSETQ. CDR3 DNA: TGCGCCAGCAGCTACGAAGGAACAGGAAATCAGCCCCAGCATTTT. Encoded protein: CASSYEGTGNQPQHF.

V and J are TRBV20-1 and TRBJ1-6, with no clear D. This CDR3 region has 13 residues. The V end lost 0 bases, the J end lost 9 bases, and 9 bases lay between the germline ends. CDR1 and CDR2 from the germline V gene are DFQATT and SNEGSKA (reference sequence). The CDR3, as DNA: TGCAGTGCTAGAGAGCGAGCGACTTCACCCCTCCACTTT. It is translated as CSARERATSPLHF.

The rearrangement joins TRBV27 to TRBJ2-5; TRBD1 is a possible D gene (5 bases). Germline assignment: CDR1 MNHEY and CDR2 SMNVEV (reference sequence). This CDR3 has 14 residues. Deletions cut 4 bases from V and 3 bases from J, with 12 bases between. The CDR3 is CASSSGGREETQYF. For the CDR3, the DNA is TGTGCCAGCAGTTCAGGCGGCAGGGAAGAGACCCAGTACTTC.

This clonotype was seen more than once but under ten times. In nucleotides, the CDR3 is TGTGCCAGCAGTGAACCGAGTACCCTGGGTTGGGATGAGCAGTTCTTC. Its translation: CASSEPSTLGWDEQFF. The chain has TRBV6-1 and TRBJ2-1, with no clear D. The CDR3 length is 16 residues. Trimming removed 2 bases from V and 8 bases from J, with 19 bases in between. Germline lookup yields CDR1 MNHNS and CDR2 SASEGT.

This clonotype appeared a few times. The chain uses TRBV3-1 and TRBJ1-3; no definite D call. Looked up from germline, CDR1 is LGHDT and CDR2 is YNNKEL (reference sequence). The CDR3 consists of 14 residues. Deletions cut 4 bases from V and 0 bases from J, with 7 bases between. CDR3 in DNA: TGTGCCAGCAGCCTCGGTTTCTCTGGAAACACCATATATTTT. Translated: CASSLGFSGNTIYF.

This chain joins TRBV27 and TRBJ2-5; no firm D call. V dropped 7 bases and J dropped 11 bases, with 20 bases sitting between them. This CDR3 region has 13 residues. CDR1 and CDR2 from the germline V gene are MNHEY and SMNVEV (reference sequence). CDR3 sequence reads: CASTITPGGEQYF. CDR3 sequence (DNA): TGTGCCAGCACCATCACCCCGGGCGGTGAGCAGTACTTC.

Of note for this clonotype: Mismatch with germline at one junction end may stem from a read error. The chain employs TRBV6-6 and TRBJ2-3; 15 positions agree with TRBD2. Germline V gene lookup returns CDR1 MNHNY and CDR2 SVGAGI (reference sequence). CDR3 length equals 16 residues. The CDR3 loop is CAGSYGTSGRFDTQYF. CDR3 bases: TGTGCCGGCAGTTACGGGACTAGCGGGAGGTTCGATACGCAGTATTTT.

V gene TRBV20-1 combines with J gene TRBJ2-7; 9 nucleotides match TRBD1. Germline-derived CDR1 and CDR2 are DFQATT and SNEGSKA (reference sequence). V trimming: 6 bases; J trimming: 0 bases; junction bases outside the gene matches: 6. The CDR3 consists of 14 residues. The CDR3 DNA is TGCAGTGCCCCCCGGGACAGGGTCTCCTACGAGCAGTACTTC. Translating it yields CSAPRDRVSYEQYF.

The chain uses TRBV25-1 and TRBJ1-1; unclear D gene. Trimming took off 0 bases at V and 3 bases at J, with 11 bases between the two ends. CDR3 length: 15 residues. Germline V CDR1 and CDR2: MGHDK, SYGVNS. The CDR3 protein is CASSEYEGGYTEAFF. In DNA, the CDR3 is TGTGCCAGCAGTGAATACGAAGGAGGGTACACTGAAGCTTTCTTT.

The gene calls are TRBV7-2 and TRBJ1-2; a possible D gene is TRBD1 (6 bases). From germline, CDR1 is SGHTA and CDR2 FQGNSA. The CDR3 length is 13 residues. V dropped 7 bases and J dropped 5 bases, with 14 bases sitting between them. The CDR3 DNA reads as TGTGCCAGCACCCGCGCACAGGGTTATGGCTACACCTTC. This encodes CASTRAQGYGYTF.

V and J are TRBV14 and TRBJ1-2; D is perhaps TRBD1 (5 bases). In germline, CDR1 is SGHDN, CDR2 FVKESK. This CDR3 spans 15 amino acids. V was pared by 1 base and J by 8 bases, with 17 bases between. The CDR3 loop reads CASSQGAGVISGYTF. CDR3 in DNA: TGTGCCAGCAGCCAAGGTGCGGGGGTAATCTCCGGCTACACCTTC.

Ten or more counts support this clonotype. The chain recombines TRBV7-3 with TRBJ1-1; unclear D gene. Germline CDR1 SGHTA, CDR2 FQGTGA. V lost 1 base to trimming and J lost 1 base, with 4 bases between them. CDR3 size: 13 residues. In DNA, the CDR3 is TGTGCCAGCAGCTTAATGGGGAACACTGAAGCTTTCTTT. It is translated as CASSLMGNTEAFF.